The clone carrying this T cell receptor beta chain has a handful of counts. Amplified regions were TCR beta CDR3 sequences from RNA transcripts. HTBI primers were the set used in a first-round RT-PCR of the TCR CDR3. TCRdb re-derived calls from the multiplex PCR reads in MiXCR, one entry per CDR3 protein. The data hold around 580,000 distinct CDR3 sequences, with 16% observed a single time. The data are from a study of T cells in Graves' hyperthyroidism and ophthalmopathy. This CDR3 contains 17 residues. Looked up from germline, CDR1 is MNHNS and CDR2 is SASEGT. Germline trimming cut 11 bases from V and 4 bases from J; bases unmatched to any gene: 14.

The chain recombines TRBV6-1 with TRBJ2-6; TRBD2 agrees at 10 bases. The TCR was taken from a young woman with Graves' hyperthyroidism. Sequenced material: blood. This CDR3 reads CARSGTSARFGANVLTF. CDR3 coding DNA: TGTGCCCGATCCGGGACTAGCGCTCGTTTCGGGGCCAACGTCCTGACTTTC.